This T cell receptor (beta chain) comes out of a study of graft-versus-host responses after intestinal transplantation (dated by TCRdb to about 2021). About the study as a whole: Recipients received multivisceral, liver-intestinal, or isolated intestinal transplants. All recipients received anti-thymocyte globulin induction followed by maintenance tacrolimus and steroids for around 3 years. After intestinal transplantation, graft-versus-host and host-versus-graft alloreactive T cell clones in the graft, circulation and bone marrow were tracked using bulk TCR-beta CDR3 sequencing. To identify alloreactive clones, pre-transplant mixed lymphocyte reaction products were sequenced and then compared with unstimulated pre-transplant donor and recipient T cells. Of the 20 to 25 intestinal transplant recipients enrolled in the cohort, one of whom was a retransplant, a few patients without pretransplant specimens were excluded. Donor T cell macrochimerism was defined as a peak of at least 4% donor T cells among recipient peripheral blood mononuclear cells. Samples from a few later patients were sequenced in-house on an Illumina MiSeq with MiXCR processing rather than by the commercial service.

The sample's time point label is to be understood as: cells obtained before transplantation from donor or recipient. CD3+CD4+ and CD3+CD8+ populations were FACS-sorted from unstimulated pre-transplant donor and recipient cells taken from spleen or lymph nodes. The CDR3 runs 16 amino acids, cysteine and phenylalanine included. The only DNA kept is the CDR3, 48 bases in frame from the first base. V lost 1 base and J lost 4 bases, and the count of bases not matched to a germline gene is 4. CDR1 SGHDN and CDR2 FVKESK were looked up in the germline V gene. Receptor amplification or capture employed the immunoSEQ multiplex PCR assay. For most patients, genomic DNA was isolated using the Qiagen DNeasy Blood and Tissue Kit and was shipped frozen to Adaptive Biotechnologies for TCR sequencing. Adaptive Biotechnologies carried out high-throughput TCR-beta CDR3 sequencing of genomic DNA for most patients. The paper's processing steps were these. Adaptive's ImmunoSEQ software supplied the TCR sequencing data for around 17 patients, while MiXCR and VDJtools were used to process a few other patients. To correct CD4 versus CD8 sorting errors, sequences present in both subsets at a frequency ratio below 5:1 were removed. CDR3 nucleotide sequences shared between donor and recipient were removed because the origin of such sequences could not be assigned. At least 2-fold expansion over unstimulated cells and a minimum CFSE-low frequency of 0.002% (template counts) or 0.001% (read counts) were required for clones to be classified as alloreactive. Clones detected in sequenced pre-transplant spleen, lymph node, or MLR CFSE-low populations of the donor or recipient were defined as mappable. Cumulative frequency of alloreactive clones was calculated as a percentage of all sequences weighted by copy number. Imported from immuneACCESS, the table was reduced by TCRdb to in-frame sequences with V and J called. These copies leave out some clones; in studies compared against another copy, an unresolved V gene accounts for under half, and the cause of the remainder is not known. V, J and clone size are those of that table, while D and trimming were read from the DNA. Here the sample has tens of thousands of clones; roughly 92% occur a single time. About 0.3% of the sample comes from the top ten.

Remarks on this clone: Its antigen target is currently unknown. No much larger clonotype is one base removed from it; base qualities were not supplied.

The investigation overall reported the following: The conclusions were limited by the relatively low number and heterogeneity of the intestinal transplant patients. GvH clones were found in recipient bone marrow, and some of the GvH clones appeared earlier in ileal mucosa or blood, which is consistent with an intestinal mucosal origin. Peak levels of circulating GvH clones were associated with declines in HvG clones early after transplant. Patients with donor T cell macrochimerism had high GvH to HvG T cell clonal ratios in their allografts.

The source was unstimulated CD4+ T cells sorted from spleen or lymph node cells, collected before intestinal transplant. This receptor was identified in a human donor who received an intestinal transplant. The rearranged segments are TRBV14 and TRBJ2-5, and TRBD1 aligns with 12 junction nucleotides. The CDR3 region: CASSQVGTGGVETQYF. The sequenced DNA is TGTGCCAGCAGCCAAGTGGGGACAGGGGGCGTAGAGACCCAGTACTTC.